These 20 T cell receptor beta chains were all obtained from the same sample, sequenced in a study of cytomegalovirus exposure and HLA in healthy donors. Data came from immunoSEQ multiplex PCR; TCRdb stores just in-frame clones and leaves some out. The repertoire holds about 180,000 clones, with about 85% as singletons. The sample taken for sequencing was PBMCs. Every receptor here comes from a man between 18 and 29 years old in good health and CMV-seropositive.

This clone has just a few counts. The V and J genes are TRBV5-6 and TRBJ1-5; D perhaps matches TRBD1 (5 bases). Germline lookup yields CDR1 SGHDT and CDR2 YYEEEE. V was cut by 2 bases and J by 4 bases, with 10 bases left in between. The CDR3 runs to 14 residues. CDR3 DNA: TGTGCCAGCAGCTTAGGGGAAGGGAATCAGCCCCAGCATTTT. Its protein product is CASSLGEGNQPQHF.

V and J are TRBV30 and TRBJ1-2; no reliable D call. Per the germline V gene, CDR1 is GTSNPN and CDR2 is SVGIG (reference sequence). Trimming shortened V by 0 bases and J by 3 bases, and 11 bases separated the two germline ends. The CDR3 is 14 amino acids. The CDR3 loop reads CAWSVPGEDYGYTF. The CDR3 nucleotides are TGTGCCTGGAGTGTACCCGGGGAGGACTATGGCTACACCTTC.

The chain uses TRBV27 and TRBJ2-1; D gene ambiguous. V was shortened by 5 bases and J by 2 bases, with 10 bases between the two germline ends. Germline V gene data show CDR1 as MNHEY and CDR2 as SMNVEV (reference sequence). This CDR3 contains 14 residues. CDR3 sequence: CASSPPHTYNEQFF. The CDR3 DNA reads TGTGCCAGCAGTCCCCCGCACACCTACAATGAGCAGTTCTTC.

The chain joins TRBV5-1 to TRBJ1-6, with D possibly TRBD1 on 6 matching bases. V was shortened by 3 bases and J by 15 bases, with 16 bases between the two germline ends. CDR3 size: 13 residues. Per the germline V gene, CDR1 is SGHRS and CDR2 is YFSETQ. CDR3 DNA sequence: TGCGCCAGCAGCTCTAGTAACAGGGATCTCCTCCACTTT. It yields the protein CASSSSNRDLLHF.

The V call is TRBV11-3, the J call TRBJ1-1; D ambiguous. Trimming took 0 bases from V and 4 from J, leaving 9 bases between them. The germline CDR1 and CDR2 sequences are SGHNT and YENEEA. The CDR3 has 14 residues. The CDR3 here is CASSLDLSSTEAFF. The CDR3 nucleotides are TGTGCCAGCAGCTTAGATCTATCGAGCACTGAAGCTTTCTTT.

This clone was recorded only once. The V call is TRBV5-8, the J call TRBJ2-7; D is unclear. V lost 3 bases, J lost 2 bases, and 6 bases lay in between. The CDR3 length is 12 residues. Germline values: CDR1 SGHTS, CDR2 YDEGEE. The CDR3 loop reads CASSSQAYEQYF. The CDR3 DNA sequence: TGTGCCAGCAGCTCTCAGGCCTACGAGCAGTACTTC.

V gene TRBV18 combines with J gene TRBJ1-3; D uncertain. The CDR3 has 15 amino acids. CDR1 is KGHSH and CDR2 is LQKENI in the germline V gene. Trimming shortened V by 2 bases and J by 4 bases, and 12 bases separated the two germline ends. DNA of the CDR3: TGTGCCAGCTCACCAGTCATGAGGGAAGGAAACACCATATATTTT. It encodes CASSPVMREGNTIYF.

This clone has a handful of counts. The CDR3 sequence: CASSLGQGDNEQFF. CDR3 nucleotide sequence: TGCGCCAGCAGCTTGGGACAGGGTGACAATGAGCAGTTCTTC. This rearrangement joins TRBV5-1 to TRBJ2-1; 7 nucleotides align to TRBD1. Germline CDR1 SGHRS, CDR2 YFSETQ. The CDR3 extends over 14 amino acids. The junction had 2 bases not matched to a gene; V was cut back by 0 bases and J by 5 bases.

The rearrangement uses TRBV7-8 and TRBJ1-1; D might be TRBD1 (5 bases). This CDR3 comprises 17 residues. Germline V gene sequence: CDR1 SGHVS, CDR2 FQNEAQ. V lost 6 bases and J lost 5, with 25 bases in between. CDR3 residues: CASSSALLRGSQTEAFF. In nucleotides, the CDR3 is TGTGCCAGCAGTTCAGCCCTCTTGCGGGGGAGTCAGACTGAAGCTTTCTTT.

This chain connects TRBV7-9 to TRBJ1-4; D is perhaps TRBD1 (5 bases). V was clipped by 5 bases and J by 0 bases, with 13 bases between them. The CDR3 has 16 amino acids. Germline V gene data show CDR1 as SEHNR and CDR2 as FQNEAQ (reference sequence). The CDR3 here is CASSHRQLATNEKLFF. The CDR3 region has the DNA TGTGCCAGCAGCCATAGACAGCTCGCAACTAATGAAAAACTGTTTTTT.

The V and J genes are TRBV28 and TRBJ1-5; no clear D gene. Germline V gene lookup returns CDR1 MDHEN and CDR2 SYDVKM. V lost 8 bases to trimming and J lost 0 bases, with 14 bases between them. The CDR3 totals 15 residues. The CDR3 DNA reads as TGTGCCAGCCAGAATCCCTCTTTTAGCAATCAGCCCCAGCATTTT. It translates to CASQNPSFSNQPQHF.

The V gene is TRBV30, the J gene TRBJ2-3, with 7 bases aligning to TRBD2. Trimming at V came to 1 base and at J to 2 bases, leaving 12 bases not matched to a gene. This CDR3 has 17 residues. CDR1 is GTSNPN and CDR2 is SVGIG in the germline V gene (reference sequence). The CDR3: CAWSESGVSYLTDTQYF. CDR3 in DNA: TGTGCCTGGAGTGAGAGCGGGGTTTCCTACCTCACAGATACGCAGTATTTT.

This chain connects TRBV30 to TRBJ2-1; D might be TRBD2 (6 bases). This CDR3 contains 13 residues. The germline CDR1 and CDR2 sequences are GTSNPN and SVGIG (reference sequence). CDR3 sequence reads: CGAGTDSYNEQFF. Here the CDR3 DNA reads TGTGGGGCGGGGACCGATTCCTACAATGAGCAGTTCTTC.

The V call is TRBV27, the J call TRBJ1-1; tentatively, D is TRBD1 (5 bases). V was trimmed by 5 bases and J by 2 bases, leaving 9 bases between them. The CDR3 covers 13 residues. From germline, CDR1 is MNHEY and CDR2 SMNVEV (reference sequence). In DNA, the CDR3 is TGTGCCAGCAGTCCCAGGGTAAACACTGAAGCTTTCTTT. It is translated as CASSPRVNTEAFF.

The genes are TRBV27 and TRBJ2-7; the D gene is possibly TRBD2 (7 bases). The CDR3 runs to 14 residues. V dropped 7 bases and J dropped 5 bases, with 18 bases sitting between them. The germline CDR1 and CDR2 sequences are MNHEY and SMNVEV (reference sequence). CDR3 amino acids: CASIGGAGFHEQYF. The CDR3 nucleotides read TGTGCCAGCATTGGGGGGGCGGGTTTCCACGAGCAGTACTTC.

For the CDR3, the DNA is TGTGCCAGCAGCTTGCACCCGCGCTTAGCCAAAAACATTCAGTACTTC. Its protein is CASSLHPRLAKNIQYF. The chain couples TRBV5-4 to TRBJ2-4; D is unresolved. V gave up 1 base and J gave up 0 bases, with 11 bases separating them. Germline V gives CDR1 SGHNT, CDR2 YYREEE (reference sequence). The CDR3 extends over 16 amino acids.

The chain recombines TRBV2 with TRBJ2-3; TRBD2 matches 9 bases. J lost 4 bases, V lost 0 bases, and 11 bases had no gene match. The CDR3 covers 18 residues. CDR1 SNHLY and CDR2 FYNNEI come from the germline V gene. The CDR3 loop is CASSEALLASGAPDTQYF. In nucleotides, the CDR3 is TGTGCCAGCAGTGAAGCGCTTCTGGCTAGCGGGGCCCCAGATACGCAGTATTTT.

This chain links TRBV5-6 with TRBJ1-6; unclear D gene. Per germline, CDR1 SGHDT and CDR2 YYEEEE. The CDR3 sequence is 15 residues long. Trimming removed 1 base at V and 8 bases at J, with 13 bases between. CDR3 residues: CASSLKRPWDSPLHF. CDR3 nucleotides: TGTGCCAGCAGCTTGAAGCGTCCCTGGGATTCACCCCTCCACTTT.

The chain is built from TRBV12-5 and TRBJ1-2, with TRBD1 matching over 11 bases. CDR3 size: 15 residues. The V and J ends lost 1 base and 4 bases, in that order; junction bases with no gene match: 2. Per germline, CDR1 LGHNT and CDR2 FRNRAP. The CDR3 loop is CASGLGGQGGYGYTF. CDR3 sequence (DNA): TGTGCTAGTGGTTTGGGGGGACAGGGGGGCTATGGCTACACCTTC.

This chain links TRBV6-5 with TRBJ2-3, with a weak D call TRBD2 (6 bases). The germline gives CDR1 MNHEY, CDR2 SVGAGI. V lost 3 bases to trimming and J lost 0 bases, with 13 bases between them. The CDR3 runs 16 residues. Here the CDR3 reads CASSYRGGASTDTQYF. CDR3 in DNA: TGTGCCAGCAGTTATCGTGGCGGGGCTAGCACAGATACGCAGTATTTT.